This T cell receptor (beta chain) was identified in a study of T cell repertoires in cytomegalovirus infection. Overall study context: Public signatures in TCR beta pointed to CMV infection and matching HLA type. Study-wide results and limits: Across the ex vivo response, the dominant clonotypes were HLA-C-restricted CMV-specific TCR beta clonotypes.

Germline V gene data show CDR1 as MDHEN and CDR2 as SYDVKM. Trimming removed 6 bases from V and 7 bases from J, with 13 bases in between. The CDR3 runs to 13 residues. MiXCR, run by TCRdb on the reads, gives a single entry per CDR3 protein. The sample carries hundreds of thousands of distinct CDR3 sequences, 25% to 40% recorded once. This clonotype was counted at least ten times. Its antigen is undetermined. The chain uses TRBV28 and TRBJ1-5, with no clear D. The clonotype was recovered from a human donor in good health (CMV status not recorded). Some clones in this sample may be carry-over from other donors' samples. Sample: PBMCs. The CDR3 coding sequence is TGTGCCAGCAGCCAAAACCGGTGGCAGCCCCAGCATTTT. Protein: CASSQNRWQPQHF.